This T cell receptor (beta chain) was observed in a study of monozygotic twins with inflammatory bowel disease. Each donor gave 2 to 2.5 ml of peripheral blood. The V gene's germline CDR1 is SNHLY and CDR2 FYNNEI. CDR3 size: 12 residues. TCRdb re-called the 5' RACE reads and catalogs CDR3 proteins one per entry, DNA excluded. The specimen's table records about 450,000 distinct CDR3 sequences. Input material: blood. The chain is built from TRBV2 and TRBJ2-1. The source is a human donor with ulcerative colitis or Crohn's disease, or a healthy co-twin of an affected twin (not recorded which). CDR3 sequence: CASSEALQGQFF.